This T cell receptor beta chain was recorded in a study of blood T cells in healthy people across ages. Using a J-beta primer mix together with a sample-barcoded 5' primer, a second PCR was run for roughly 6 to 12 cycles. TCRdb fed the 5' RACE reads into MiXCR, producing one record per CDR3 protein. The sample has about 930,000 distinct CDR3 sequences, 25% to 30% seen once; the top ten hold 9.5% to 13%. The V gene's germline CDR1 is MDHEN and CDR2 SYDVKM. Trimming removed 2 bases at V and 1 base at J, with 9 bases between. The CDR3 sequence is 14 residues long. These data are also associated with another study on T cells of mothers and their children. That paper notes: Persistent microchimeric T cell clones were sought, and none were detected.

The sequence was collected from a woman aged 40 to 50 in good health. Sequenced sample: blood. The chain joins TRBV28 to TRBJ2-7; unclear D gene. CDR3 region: CASSLRIKSYEQYF. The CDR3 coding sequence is TGTGCCAGCAGTTTAAGGATAAAGTCCTACGAGCAGTACTTC.